The T cell receptor beta chain described here comes from a study of T cells in Graves' hyperthyroidism and ophthalmopathy. Study conclusions and caveats: Among clonotypes expanded in thyroid above 0.001, most were also found in blood. Ophthalmopathy prediction by the model preceded onset by a median roughly 6 months.

CDR1 is SEHNR and CDR2 is FQNEAQ in the germline V gene (reference sequence). The CDR3 runs 15 residues. V was trimmed by 5 bases and J by 6 bases, leaving 20 bases between them. In regard to this clonotype: Its antigen is currently unknown.

RNA transcripts served as the template for amplifying TCR beta CDR3 regions. The TCR CDR3 first-round RT-PCR relied on the HTBI primer set. TCRdb redid the calling of the multiplex PCR reads with MiXCR, one entry per CDR3 protein. Here the sample spans roughly 800,000 distinct CDR3 sequences, 38% being singletons. Clinical symptoms, serum thyroxine, TRAb, thyroid ultrasound and orbital computed tomography established diagnosis. The receptor comes from a man aged 18 to 29 with Graves' hyperthyroidism. What was sequenced was blood. The J gene is TRBJ2-7, the V gene TRBV7-9; D perhaps matches TRBD2 (6 bases). CDR3 in DNA: TGTGCCAGCAGCCCTACTGGGACTGCCTCTCGCGAGCAGTACTTC. It encodes CASSPTGTASREQYF.